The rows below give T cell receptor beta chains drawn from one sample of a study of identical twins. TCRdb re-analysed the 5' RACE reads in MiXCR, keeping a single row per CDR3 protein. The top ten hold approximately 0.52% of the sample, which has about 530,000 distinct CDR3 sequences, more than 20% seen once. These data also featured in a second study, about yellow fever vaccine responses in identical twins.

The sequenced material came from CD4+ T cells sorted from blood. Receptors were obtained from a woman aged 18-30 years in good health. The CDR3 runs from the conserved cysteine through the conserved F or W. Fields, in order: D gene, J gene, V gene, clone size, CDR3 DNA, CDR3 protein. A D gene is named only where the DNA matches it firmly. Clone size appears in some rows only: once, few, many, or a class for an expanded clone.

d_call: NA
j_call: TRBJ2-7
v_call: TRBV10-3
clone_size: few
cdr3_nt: TGTGCCATCACCCAGGGGGGCGGCTACGAGCAGTACTTC
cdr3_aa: CAITQGGGYEQYF

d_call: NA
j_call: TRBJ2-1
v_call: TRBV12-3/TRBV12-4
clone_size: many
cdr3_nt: TGTGCCAGCACCCTGGGGGGGCGACTCTACAATGAGCAGTTCTTC
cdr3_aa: CASTLGGRLYNEQFF

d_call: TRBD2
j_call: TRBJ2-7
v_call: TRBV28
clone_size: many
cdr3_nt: TGTGCCAGCAGTTTCCGGGGACTAGCGGGAGGCTACGAGCAGTACTTC
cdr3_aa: CASSFRGLAGGYEQYF

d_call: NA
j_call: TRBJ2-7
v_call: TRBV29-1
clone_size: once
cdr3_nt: TGCAGCGTCAACACGGCTTACGAGCAGTACTTC
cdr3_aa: CSVNTAYEQYF

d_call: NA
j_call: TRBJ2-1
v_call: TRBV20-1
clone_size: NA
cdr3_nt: TGCAGTGCTCCGCGGTACAATGAGCAGTTCTTC
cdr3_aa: CSAPRYNEQFF

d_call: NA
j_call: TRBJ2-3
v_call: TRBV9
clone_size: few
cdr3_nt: TGTGCCAGCAGCGTAGTGGGGTCAGATACGCAGTATTTT
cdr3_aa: CASSVVGSDTQYF

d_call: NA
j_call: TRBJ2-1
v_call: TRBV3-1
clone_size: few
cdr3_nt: TGTGCCAGCAGCCAAGAAATGGTAGGACAGGGAGGGAACAATGAGCAGTTCTTC
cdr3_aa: CASSQEMVGQGGNNEQFF

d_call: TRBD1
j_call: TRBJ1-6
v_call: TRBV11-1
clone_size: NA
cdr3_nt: TGTGCCAGCAGCCGGAGGGACAGGGGGATTGGTTCTCCCCTCCACTTT
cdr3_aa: CASSRRDRGIGSPLHF

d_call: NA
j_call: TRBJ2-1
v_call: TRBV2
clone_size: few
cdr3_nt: TGTGCCAGCAGTGGGGACCTAAGGGGCAATGAGCAGTTCTTC
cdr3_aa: CASSGDLRGNEQFF

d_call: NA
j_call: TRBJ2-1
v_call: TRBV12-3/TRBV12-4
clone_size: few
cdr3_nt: TGTGCCAGCAGTTTTCTGCGGGAAGTCCGACCCAATGAGCAGTTCTTC
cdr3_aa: CASSFLREVRPNEQFF

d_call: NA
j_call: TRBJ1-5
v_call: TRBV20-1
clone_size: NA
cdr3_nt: TGCAGTGCTAGAGCCCCGGGAAGCAATCAGCCCCAGCATTTT
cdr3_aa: CSARAPGSNQPQHF

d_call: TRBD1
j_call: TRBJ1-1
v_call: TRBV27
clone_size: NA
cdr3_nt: TGTGCCAGCAGACCGACAGGGGGCACTGAAGCTTTCTTT
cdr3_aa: CASRPTGGTEAFF

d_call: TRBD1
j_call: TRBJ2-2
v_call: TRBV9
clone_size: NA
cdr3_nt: TGTGCCAGCAGTCCTAAGAAGGGGGCGAATGGGATCGGGGAGCTGTTTTTT
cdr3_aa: CASSPKKGANGIGELFF

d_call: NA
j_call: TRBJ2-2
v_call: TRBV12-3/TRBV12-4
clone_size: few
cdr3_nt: TGTGCCAGCAGATCTCAGGACACCGGGGAGCTGTTTTTT
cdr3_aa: CASRSQDTGELFF

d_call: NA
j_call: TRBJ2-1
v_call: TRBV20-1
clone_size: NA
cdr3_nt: TGCAGTGCCCCGCCCGGGCCCCTGGGGGCGGGTGAGCAGTTCTTC
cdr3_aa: CSAPPGPLGAGEQFF

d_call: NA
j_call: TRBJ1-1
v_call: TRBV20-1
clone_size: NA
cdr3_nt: TGCAGTGCTACCAAGAACACTGAAGCTTTCTTT
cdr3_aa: CSATKNTEAFF

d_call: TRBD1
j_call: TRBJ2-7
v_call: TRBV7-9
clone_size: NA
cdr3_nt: TGTGCCAGCAGCTTGGGGGGACAGGTACCGCCCTACGAGCAGTACTTC
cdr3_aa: CASSLGGQVPPYEQYF

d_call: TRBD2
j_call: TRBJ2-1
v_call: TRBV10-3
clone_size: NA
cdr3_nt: TGTGCCATCAGTGAGGAGGGCGGGAGGTCCTACAATGAGCAGTTCTTC
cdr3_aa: CAISEEGGRSYNEQFF

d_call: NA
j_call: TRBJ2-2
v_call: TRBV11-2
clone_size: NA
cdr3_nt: TGTGCCAGCGGGCTTCGGGGACAGAACACCGGGGAGCTGTTTTTT
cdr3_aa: CASGLRGQNTGELFF

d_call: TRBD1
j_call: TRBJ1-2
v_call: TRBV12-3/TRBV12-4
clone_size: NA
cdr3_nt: TGTGCCAGCAGTTTACTCCTGGGACAGGGGGTTGGCTACACCTTC
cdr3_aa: CASSLLLGQGVGYTF

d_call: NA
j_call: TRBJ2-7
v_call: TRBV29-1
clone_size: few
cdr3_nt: TGCAGCGTTGCAGAGCAGCTAGACTACGAGCAGTACTTC
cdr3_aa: CSVAEQLDYEQYF

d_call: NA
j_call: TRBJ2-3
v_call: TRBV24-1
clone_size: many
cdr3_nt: TGTGCCACCAGTGATTTTGGGACAGATACGCAGTATTTT
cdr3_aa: CATSDFGTDTQYF

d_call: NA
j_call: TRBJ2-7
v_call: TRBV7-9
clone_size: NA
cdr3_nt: TGTGCCAGCAGCTTCCTAGGGGGGAACGAGCAGTACTTC
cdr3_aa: CASSFLGGNEQYF

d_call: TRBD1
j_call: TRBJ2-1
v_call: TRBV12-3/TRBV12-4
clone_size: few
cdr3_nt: TGTGCCAGCAGTATAACCGGGACAGGAGGCAATGAGCAGTTCTTC
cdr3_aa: CASSITGTGGNEQFF

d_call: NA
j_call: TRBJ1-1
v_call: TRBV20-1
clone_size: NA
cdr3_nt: TGCAGTGCTAGAGAGGCATCCATGAACACTGAAGCTTTCTTT
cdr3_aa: CSAREASMNTEAFF

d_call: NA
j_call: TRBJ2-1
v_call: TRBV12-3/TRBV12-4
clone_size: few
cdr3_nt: TGTGCCAGCACCCCACCAAGGGGCGATGAGCAGTTCTTC
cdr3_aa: CASTPPRGDEQFF

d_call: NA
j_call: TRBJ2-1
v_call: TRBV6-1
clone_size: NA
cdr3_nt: TGTGCCAGCAGCGGACAGCCCATCTCCTACAATGAGCAGTTCTTC
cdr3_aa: CASSGQPISYNEQFF

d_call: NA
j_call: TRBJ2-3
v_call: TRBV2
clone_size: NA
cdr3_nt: TGTGCCAGCATCAGACAGGCTGGGACAGATACGCAGTATTTT
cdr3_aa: CASIRQAGTDTQYF

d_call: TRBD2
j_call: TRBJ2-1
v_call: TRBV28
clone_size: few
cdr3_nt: TGTGCCAGCAGTTTAACGGCGGGGGACCAGTTACTGTTCTTC
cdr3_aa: CASSLTAGDQLLFF

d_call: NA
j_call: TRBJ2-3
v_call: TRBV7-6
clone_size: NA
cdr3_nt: TGTGCCAGCAGCTTAGAAGGGGGCGCGGTTGTCGGGGGCTTTACAGATACGCAGTATTTT
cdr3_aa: CASSLEGGAVVGGFTDTQYF

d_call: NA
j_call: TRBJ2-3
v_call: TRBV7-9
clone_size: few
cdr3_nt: TGTGCCAGCAGCTCGAGGGGTTCTTTCACAGATACGCAGTATTTT
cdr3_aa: CASSSRGSFTDTQYF

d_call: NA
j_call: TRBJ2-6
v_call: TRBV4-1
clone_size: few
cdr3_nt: TGCGCCAGCAGCCAAGTCCCAGATGGTGGGGCCAACGTCCTGACTTTC
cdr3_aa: CASSQVPDGGANVLTF

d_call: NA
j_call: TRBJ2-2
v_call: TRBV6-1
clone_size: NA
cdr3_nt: TGTGCCAGCAACGGAGCAAGGGATAACGGGGAGCTGTTTTTT
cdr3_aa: CASNGARDNGELFF

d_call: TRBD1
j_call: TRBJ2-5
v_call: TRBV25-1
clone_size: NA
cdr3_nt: TGTGCCAGCAGTGAACCCACAGGGGGCAGCGAGACCCAGTACTTC
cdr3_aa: CASSEPTGGSETQYF

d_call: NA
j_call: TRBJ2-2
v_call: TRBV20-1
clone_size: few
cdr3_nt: TGCTGTGCTAGAGATGGAATGATAGGGAACACCGGGGAGCTGTTTTTT
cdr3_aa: CCARDGMIGNTGELFF

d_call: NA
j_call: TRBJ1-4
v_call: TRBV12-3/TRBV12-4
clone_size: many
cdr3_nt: TGTGCCAGCAGTTTAGACTGGGGAGGAGAAAAACTGTTTTTT
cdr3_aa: CASSLDWGGEKLFF

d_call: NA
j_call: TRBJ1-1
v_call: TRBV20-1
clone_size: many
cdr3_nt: TGCAGTGCGCAGAGCACAGCCATGAACACTGAAGCTTTCTTT
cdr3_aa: CSAQSTAMNTEAFF

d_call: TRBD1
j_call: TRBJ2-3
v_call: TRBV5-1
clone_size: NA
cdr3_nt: TGCGCCAGCAGCTTGGACAGGGGTGGGTCAGATACGCAGTATTTT
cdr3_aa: CASSLDRGGSDTQYF

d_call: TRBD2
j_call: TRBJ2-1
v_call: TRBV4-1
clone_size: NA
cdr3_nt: TGCGCCAGCAGCCAAGATCTTCTAGCGGGAACCATGGGCCATGAGCAGTTCTTC
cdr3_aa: CASSQDLLAGTMGHEQFF

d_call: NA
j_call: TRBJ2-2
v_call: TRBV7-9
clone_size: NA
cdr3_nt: TGTGCCAGCAGCACCAGCCCCCACGGGGAGCTGTTTTTT
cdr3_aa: CASSTSPHGELFF

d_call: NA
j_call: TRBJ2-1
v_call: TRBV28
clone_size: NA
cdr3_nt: TGTGCCTGCTCAGCGGTCCGATCCTACAATGAGCAGTTCTTC
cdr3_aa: CACSAVRSYNEQFF

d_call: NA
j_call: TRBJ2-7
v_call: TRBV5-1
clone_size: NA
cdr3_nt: TGCGCCAGCAGTTACGGCGGGACAGAAACCTACGAGCAGTACTTC
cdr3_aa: CASSYGGTETYEQYF

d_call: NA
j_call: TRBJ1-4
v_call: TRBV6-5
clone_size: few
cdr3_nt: TGTGCCAGCAGTTACGAGGGGTCAACTAATGAAAAACTGTTTTTT
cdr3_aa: CASSYEGSTNEKLFF

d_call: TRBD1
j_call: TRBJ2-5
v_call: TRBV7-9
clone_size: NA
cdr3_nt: TGTGCCAGCAGCTTAGCCTCAGGGGGCACAGAGACCCAGTACTTC
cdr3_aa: CASSLASGGTETQYF

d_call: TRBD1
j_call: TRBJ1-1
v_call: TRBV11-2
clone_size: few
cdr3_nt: TGTGCCAGCAGCTACGCAGGGGGCGCGAACACTGAAGCTTTCTTT
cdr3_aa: CASSYAGGANTEAFF

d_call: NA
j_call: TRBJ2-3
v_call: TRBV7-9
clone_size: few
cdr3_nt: TGTGCCAGCAGCTTAGGCTTCGAACCAGATACGCAGTATTTT
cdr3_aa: CASSLGFEPDTQYF

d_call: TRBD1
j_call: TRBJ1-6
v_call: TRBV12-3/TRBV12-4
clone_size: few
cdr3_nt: TGTGCCAGCAGAAATATCCGGGACAGGGCATACAATTCACCCCTCCACTTT
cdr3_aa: CASRNIRDRAYNSPLHF

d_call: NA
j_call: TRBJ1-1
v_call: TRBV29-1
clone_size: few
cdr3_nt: TGCAGCGTTGTTCCGACGCTTAGATCTAACACTGAAGCTTTCTTT
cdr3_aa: CSVVPTLRSNTEAFF

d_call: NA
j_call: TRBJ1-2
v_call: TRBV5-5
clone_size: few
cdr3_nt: TGTGCCAGCAGCTTTTCACCGCAACATGGCTACACCTTC
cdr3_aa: CASSFSPQHGYTF

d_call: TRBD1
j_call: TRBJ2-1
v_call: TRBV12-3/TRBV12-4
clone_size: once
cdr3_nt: TGTGCCAGCAGTCCAACGGACAGGGATGAGCAGTTCTTC
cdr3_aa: CASSPTDRDEQFF

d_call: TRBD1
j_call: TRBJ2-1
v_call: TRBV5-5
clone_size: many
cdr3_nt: TGTGCCAGCAGCCCCGGGACAGGGGTCTACAATGAGCAGTTCTTC
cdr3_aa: CASSPGTGVYNEQFF

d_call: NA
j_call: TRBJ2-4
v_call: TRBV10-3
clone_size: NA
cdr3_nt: TGTGCCATCAGTGATGTAAGGAGTCGTGGGACTGGGGACATTCAGTACTTC
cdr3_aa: CAISDVRSRGTGDIQYF

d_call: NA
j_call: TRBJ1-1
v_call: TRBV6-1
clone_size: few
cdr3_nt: TGTGCCAGCAGTGAAGTTCCGGCGAACACTGAAGCTTTCTTT
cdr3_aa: CASSEVPANTEAFF

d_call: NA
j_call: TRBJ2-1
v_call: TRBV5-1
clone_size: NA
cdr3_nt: TGCGCCAGCAGCTTGGGCGATCCCATCAATGAGCAGTTCTTC
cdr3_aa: CASSLGDPINEQFF

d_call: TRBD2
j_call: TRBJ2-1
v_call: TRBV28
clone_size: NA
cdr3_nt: TGTGCCAGCAGTTACGGACTAGCGGGAGTCCGTTTACGCAATGAGCAGTTCTTC
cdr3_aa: CASSYGLAGVRLRNEQFF

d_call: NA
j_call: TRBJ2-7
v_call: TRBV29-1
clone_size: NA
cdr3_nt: TGCAGCGTGGGGGTGGAGAGGTCCCACGAGCAGTACTTC
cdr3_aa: CSVGVERSHEQYF

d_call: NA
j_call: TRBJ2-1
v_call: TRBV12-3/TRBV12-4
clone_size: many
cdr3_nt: TGTGCCAGCACCACGTACAATGAGCAGTTCTTC
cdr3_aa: CASTTYNEQFF

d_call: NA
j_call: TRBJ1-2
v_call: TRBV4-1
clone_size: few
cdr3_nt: TGCGCCAGCAGAAACCTCCTCGACACCCCTAACTATGGCTACACCTTC
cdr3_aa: CASRNLLDTPNYGYTF

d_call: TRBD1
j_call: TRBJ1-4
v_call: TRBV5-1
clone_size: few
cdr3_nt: TGCGCCAGCAGCCAAGGGACAGGGACTCAAGCCGTTGCAACTAATGAAAAACTGTTTTTT
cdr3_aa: CASSQGTGTQAVATNEKLFF

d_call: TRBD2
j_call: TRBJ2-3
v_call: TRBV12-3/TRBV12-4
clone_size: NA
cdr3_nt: TGTGCCTCATGGCGGGGGTCCCAGGGAGATACGCAGTATTTT
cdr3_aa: CASWRGSQGDTQYF